The clone carrying this T cell receptor (beta chain) was seen once. Generated by immunoSEQ multiplex PCR, the TCRdb table keeps only in-frame clones and is missing some. The sample carries 250,000 to 350,000 clones, around 85% recorded once. This specimen comes from a study of blood T cell repertoires in COVID-19. The CDR3 contains 17 residues. With 5 bases clipped from V and 4 bases from J, the junction kept 9 bases outside the gene matches. Germline loops: CDR1 SQVTM, CDR2 ANQGSEA. The chain has TRBV29-1 and TRBJ2-3; TRBD2 matches 16 bases. This receptor was obtained from a woman in her thirties or forties who had recovered from COVID-19. The sequenced sample was PBMCs or T cells enriched from blood (not recorded which). The CDR3 reads CSVRPGLAGGPPDTQYF. CDR3 sequence (DNA): TGCAGCGTTAGGCCGGGACTAGCGGGAGGGCCCCCAGATACGCAGTATTTT.